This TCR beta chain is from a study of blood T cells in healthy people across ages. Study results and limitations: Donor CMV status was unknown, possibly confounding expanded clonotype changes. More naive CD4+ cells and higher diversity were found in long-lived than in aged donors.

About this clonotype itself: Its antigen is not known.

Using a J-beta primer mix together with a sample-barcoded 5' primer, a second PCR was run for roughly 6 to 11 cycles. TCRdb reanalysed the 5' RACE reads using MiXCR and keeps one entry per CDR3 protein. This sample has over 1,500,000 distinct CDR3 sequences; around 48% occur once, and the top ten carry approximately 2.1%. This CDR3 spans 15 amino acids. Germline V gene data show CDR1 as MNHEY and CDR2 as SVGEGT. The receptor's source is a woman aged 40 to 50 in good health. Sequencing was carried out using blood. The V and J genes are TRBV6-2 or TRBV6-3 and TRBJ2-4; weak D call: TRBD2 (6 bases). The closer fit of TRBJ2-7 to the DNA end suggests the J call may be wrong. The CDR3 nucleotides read TGTGCCAGCAGTACTACGGGGGTTCGAGCCTACGAGCAGTACTTC. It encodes CASSTTGVRAYEQYF.